The 27 T cell receptor beta chains below come from one sample, sequenced in a study of cytomegalovirus exposure and HLA in healthy donors. Vbeta (60) and Jbeta (13) primers were used in the PCR. Clones were sequenced by immunoSEQ multiplex PCR, and TCRdb holds only the in-frame ones, with some missing. Of roughly 290,000 clones in the sample, 80% were seen once. Input material: PBMCs. These receptors came from a girl aged 2-10 years in good health and CMV-seronegative.

This clone has only one observation. V is TRBV5-6 and J is TRBJ2-1, with 10 nucleotides matching TRBD2. The junction had 13 bases not matched to a gene; V was cut back by 1 base and J by 9 bases. This CDR3 region has 17 residues. Germline assignment: CDR1 SGHDT and CDR2 YYEEEE. This CDR3 reads CASSLWRQWSGGGEQFF. The DNA for the CDR3 is TGTGCCAGCAGCTTGTGGCGGCAGTGGAGCGGGGGGGGTGAGCAGTTCTTC.

In its sample, this clone was seen a few times. The chain recombines TRBV9 with TRBJ1-1; TRBD1 matches 7 bases. The CDR3 has 14 residues. Looked up from germline, CDR1 is SGDLS and CDR2 is YYNGEE. Germline trimming cut 0 bases from V and 4 bases from J; bases unmatched to any gene: 3. CDR3: CASSVGNRGTEAFF. CDR3 DNA: TGTGCCAGCAGCGTAGGTAACAGGGGCACTGAAGCTTTCTTT. The full variable domain, rest sourced from reference TRBV9 and TRBJ1-1, is DSGVTQTPKHLITATGQRVTLRCSPRSGDLSVYWYQQSLDQGLQFLIQYYNGEERAKGNILERFSAQQFPDLHSELNLSSLELGDSALYFCASSVGNRGTEAFFGQGTRLTVV.

The rearrangement joins TRBV28 to TRBJ2-3, with 11 bases that match TRBD2. V was clipped by 1 base and J by 2 bases; unmatched bases: 11. The CDR3 spans 19 residues. The germline V gene encodes CDR1 MDHEN and CDR2 SYDVKM. CDR3: CASSLFTSGGPHPTDTQYF. CDR3 in DNA: TGTGCCAGCAGTTTATTTACTAGCGGGGGTCCTCATCCCACAGATACGCAGTATTTT. The full variable domain, its missing parts supplied by reference TRBV28 and TRBJ2-3, is DVKVTQSSRYLVKRTGEKVFLECVQDMDHENMFWYRQDPGLGLRLIYFSYDVKMKEKGDIPEGYSVSREKKERFSLILESASTNQTSMYLCASSLFTSGGPHPTDTQYFGPGTRLTVL.

The rearrangement uses TRBV27 and TRBJ2-1, with 7 bases matching TRBD1. The CDR3 extends over 17 amino acids. V was clipped by 1 base and J by 8 bases; unmatched bases: 14. CDR1 and CDR2 (germline): MNHEY, SMNVEV (reference sequence). Here the CDR3 DNA reads TGTGCCAGCAGTTTATTGACTGTTCAGGGGGACAATGATGAGCAGTTCTTC. Its translation is CASSLLTVQGDNDEQFF.

The chain recombines TRBV9 with TRBJ1-5, with TRBD1 as a possible D gene (6 bases). The germline V gene encodes CDR1 SGDLS and CDR2 YYNGEE. V was shortened by 3 bases and J by 4 bases, with 17 bases between the two germline ends. The CDR3 sequence is 16 residues long. The CDR3 nucleotides read TGTGCCAGCAGCGCAGGGGAGTGGAATTTTAATCAGCCCCAGCATTTT. Protein sequence: CASSAGEWNFNQPQHF.

The genes are TRBV27 and TRBJ1-4, with 10 bases identical to TRBD1. Germline V gene sequence: CDR1 MNHEY, CDR2 SMNVEV (reference sequence). This CDR3 spans 13 amino acids. V shed 4 bases and J 7 bases; nucleotides not matched to a gene: 0. The CDR3 reads CASSWTGGEKLFF. The CDR3 DNA is TGTGCCAGCAGTTGGACAGGGGGTGAAAAACTGTTTTTT. Variable domain in full (rest from reference TRBV27 and TRBJ1-4): EAQVTQNPRYLITVTGKKLTVTCSQNMNHEYMSWYRQDPGLGLRQIYYSMNVEVTDKGDVPEGYKVSRKEKRNFPLILESPSPNQTSLYFCASSWTGGEKLFFGSGTQLSVL.

This clone was detected only a few times. DNA of the CDR3: TGCGCCAGCAGCTTGGTTGCGGGGGATCCGTACGAGCAGTACTTC. Translation gives CASSLVAGDPYEQYF. The chain combines TRBV5-1 with TRBJ2-5; 7 bases are a match to TRBD2. Matching the DNA end better, TRBJ2-7 makes the J call doubtful. The CDR3 is made up of 15 amino acids. Germline lookup yields CDR1 SGHRS and CDR2 YFSETQ.

This clone was observed once. The chain combines TRBV5-1 with TRBJ1-1; D possibly corresponds to TRBD1 (5 bases). Germline V gene lookup returns CDR1 SGHRS and CDR2 YFSETQ. The CDR3 consists of 14 residues. Trimming shortened V by 4 bases and J by 0 bases, and 10 bases separated the two germline ends. The CDR3 protein is CASSQGVMNTEAFF. The CDR3 bases are TGCGCCAGCAGCCAAGGGGTAATGAACACTGAAGCTTTCTTT.

The V gene is TRBV6-1, the J gene TRBJ1-1, with TRBD1 as a possible D gene (5 bases). The CDR3 sequence is 13 residues long. Germline assignment: CDR1 MNHNS and CDR2 SASEGT. The V end was cut by 3 bases, the J end by 4 bases, with 9 bases between. DNA for the CDR3: TGTGCCAGCAGTGACCAGGGTGCCACTGAAGCTTTCTTT. Amino acids: CASSDQGATEAFF.

This sequence joins TRBV7-3 and TRBJ1-2; no clear D. V dropped 4 bases and J dropped 4 bases, with 16 bases sitting between them. Germline CDR1 SGHTA, CDR2 FQGTGA. CDR3 length equals 15 residues. CDR3 in DNA: TGTGCCAGCAGCTCCGGGATGTCGGCGGTCTATGGCTACACCTTC. This codes for CASSSGMSAVYGYTF.

V gene TRBV7-8 combines with J gene TRBJ2-1; 9 nucleotides align to TRBD2. Germline V gene sequence: CDR1 SGHVS, CDR2 FQNEAQ. Trimming at V came to 0 bases and at J to 1 base, leaving 1 base not matched to a gene. CDR3 size: 16 residues. The CDR3 is CASSLATSGSYNEQFF. CDR3 bases: TGTGCCAGCAGCTTAGCGACTAGCGGTTCCTACAATGAGCAGTTCTTC.

The chain joins TRBV2 to TRBJ2-7; TRBD1 matches 7 bases. Germline trimming cut 6 bases from V and 3 bases from J; bases unmatched to any gene: 11. From germline, CDR1 is SNHLY and CDR2 FYNNEI. This CDR3 has 15 amino acids. CDR3 bases: TGTGCCAGCAGGAACAGGGGAATGCTTAACTACGAGCAGTACTTC. As protein: CASRNRGMLNYEQYF.

This clone was counted a few times. The chain joins TRBV4-1 to TRBJ2-1, with 9 bases lining up with TRBD2. This CDR3 has 13 amino acids. With 4 bases clipped from V and 12 bases from J, the junction kept 7 bases outside the gene matches. The germline gives CDR1 MGHRA, CDR2 YSYEKL. The CDR3 region is CASSPVAGVVQFF. In nucleotides, the CDR3 is TGCGCCAGCAGCCCCGTAGCGGGAGTGGTGCAGTTCTTC.

As regards this clone: Other nucleotide sequences from this sample produce the same CDR3. This chain uses TRBV6-5 with TRBJ1-2, with D tentatively TRBD1 (6 bases). This CDR3 is built from 15 residues. V lost 0 bases and J lost 4, with 12 bases in between. Germline CDR1 MNHEY, CDR2 SVGAGI. This CDR3 reads CASSYSTGGGYGYTF. CDR3 bases: TGTGCCAGCAGTTACTCGACGGGGGGCGGCTATGGCTACACCTTC.

The table lists this clone with a few counts. The CDR3 DNA follows: TGTGCCTGGAAGGGGGCTAATTCCTACGAGCAGTACTTC. Translation gives CAWKGANSYEQYF. V is TRBV30 and J is TRBJ2-7; the match to TRBD1 covers 7 bases. Trimming at V came to 4 bases and at J to 1 base, leaving 4 bases not matched to a gene. Germline V gene lookup returns CDR1 GTSNPN and CDR2 SVGIG (reference sequence). The CDR3 totals 13 residues.

The chain uses TRBV4-1 and TRBJ2-5, with TRBD2 identical over 10 bases. The CDR3 extends over 17 amino acids. The trim removed 3 bases at V and 4 bases at J, leaving 11 bases unmatched. Germline V gives CDR1 MGHRA, CDR2 YSYEKL. CDR3 in DNA: TGCGCCAGCAGCCACCAATCCCGGAGCGGGGGGGGAGAGACCCAGTACTTC. Residues: CASSHQSRSGGGETQYF.

The chain joins TRBV9 to TRBJ2-7; 7 bases agree with TRBD2. The length of the CDR3 is 16 residues. Germline V gives CDR1 SGDLS, CDR2 YYNGEE. J gave up 0 bases and V 4 bases, and 10 bases lay outside the gene matches. The CDR3 loop is CASSPGRGRGSYEQYF. DNA for the CDR3: TGTGCCAGCAGCCCCGGACGAGGGAGGGGCTCCTACGAGCAGTACTTC.

The chain has TRBV19 and TRBJ1-5; D uncertain. The V gene's germline CDR1 is LNHDA and CDR2 SQIVND (reference sequence). The germline V and J ends were trimmed by 7 bases and 12 bases, with 16 bases remaining between them. CDR3 length: 12 amino acids. The CDR3 spells CASKPAGSGQHF. CDR3 bases: TGTGCCAGTAAGCCGGCGGGGAGTGGCCAGCATTTT.

V usage is TRBV6-1 and J usage is TRBJ2-2, with 9 bases aligning to TRBD1. J gave up 7 bases and V 7 bases, and 10 bases lay outside the gene matches. The CDR3 length is 15 residues. Germline CDR1 and CDR2: MNHNS and SASEGT. This CDR3 reads CASTWDRVSIGELFF. The DNA of the CDR3 is TGTGCCAGCACCTGGGACAGGGTCAGCATCGGGGAGCTGTTTTTT.

This chain joins TRBV4-2 and TRBJ2-5; D is unclear. CDR3 length equals 17 residues. Trimming took 2 bases from V and 5 from J, leaving 21 bases between them. The germline V gene encodes CDR1 LGHNA and CDR2 YNFKEQ. CDR3 protein: CASSQNLFLGSRETQYF. DNA of the CDR3: TGTGCCAGCAGCCAAAACTTGTTTCTGGGCTCAAGGGAGACCCAGTACTTC.

With respect to this clone: The junction departs from germline at one end; a sequencing error may be responsible. The rearrangement joins TRBV11-3 to TRBJ2-1; TRBD2 matches 8 bases. Germline V CDR1 and CDR2: SGHNT, YENEEA. The CDR3 totals 12 residues. In DNA form, the CDR3 reads TGTGCCAGCACCAAAGAGGAGCGGGGGCTGGTCTTC. This sequence encodes CASTKEERGLVF.

V is TRBV6-5 and J is TRBJ2-5, with a weak D call TRBD2 (7 bases). The J call may be mistaken, given a closer DNA end match to TRBJ2-7. The CDR3 runs 14 residues. CDR1 is MNHEY and CDR2 is SVGAGI in the germline V gene. CDR3 region: CASRGARGVYEQYF. CDR3 sequence (DNA): TGTGCCAGCAGGGGGGCCCGGGGGGTCTACGAGCAGTACTTC.

This clone was detected a few times. The rearrangement joins TRBV6-4 to TRBJ1-1, with D tentatively TRBD1 (6 bases). There are 13 residues in the CDR3. Trimming took off 7 bases at V and 5 bases at J, with 14 bases between the two ends. The germline CDR1 and CDR2 sequences are MRHNA and SNTAGT. The CDR3 region has the DNA TGTGCCAGCAAAGGGGGAGGGAGGACTGAAGCTTTCTTT. Translated: CASKGGGRTEAFF.

V is TRBV13 and J is TRBJ1-1; unclear D gene. CDR1 and CDR2 from the germline V gene are PRHDT and FYEKMQ (reference sequence). V lost 3 bases and J lost 2, with 7 bases in between. The CDR3 sequence is 13 residues long. The CDR3 loop reads CASSFTKNTEAFF. In DNA, the CDR3 is TGTGCCAGCAGCTTCACAAAAAACACTGAAGCTTTCTTT.

The gene calls are TRBV7-8 and TRBJ2-1, with a weak D call TRBD2 (6 bases). Trimming removed 1 base at V and 0 bases at J, with 16 bases between. The CDR3 totals 18 residues. Germline assignment: CDR1 SGHVS and CDR2 FQNEAQ. For the CDR3, the DNA is TGTGCCAGCAGCTTAGAGCCAAGACTAGTAGGCTCCTACAATGAGCAGTTCTTC. Its translation: CASSLEPRLVGSYNEQFF.

This clone was picked up one time. The chain employs TRBV5-1 and TRBJ1-2; 8 bases are a match to TRBD1. The CDR3 runs to 17 residues. V was clipped by 0 bases and J by 2 bases; unmatched bases: 9. Germline-derived CDR1 and CDR2 are SGHRS and YFSETQ. The CDR3 region is CASSLAASRTGNYGYTF. The CDR3 coding sequence is TGCGCCAGCAGCTTGGCCGCATCAAGGACAGGGAACTATGGCTACACCTTC.

The chain uses TRBV27 and TRBJ1-4; D might be TRBD1 (6 bases). The CDR3 runs 15 residues. Between the trimmed V and J ends, which lost 7 bases and 8 bases, there was a span of 20 bases. The germline gives CDR1 MNHEY, CDR2 SMNVEV (reference sequence). The CDR3 sequence is CASIISSGGREKLFF. As DNA, the CDR3 is TGTGCCAGCATCATAAGTTCGGGGGGGCGGGAAAAACTGTTTTTT.